Below, one TCR beta chain is given with its context. Antigen specificity is unknown. Read sequence stops 3 residues before the CDR3 end, and the germline J gene provides the missing end. CFSE-labeled recipient PBMCs were cultured around six days with irradiated graft donor PBMCs, then FACS-sorted. The sample originates from a study of Tregs in tolerant kidney transplant recipients. Per the germline V gene, CDR1 is KGHSH and CDR2 is LQKENI. There are 14 residues in the CDR3. Trimming removed 3 bases from V and 5 bases from J, with 13 bases in between. Study observations and caveats: Biological reproducibility was not directly addressed, but technical replication error appeared minimal. The small number of patients limits these findings pending further validation.

Sequenced by immunoSEQ multiplex PCR; TCRdb stores in-frame clones only, minus some. There are 960 or so clones in the sample, with 17% held by the top ten. The source was CD4+ T cells from blood cultured with allogeneic cells, collected before the transplant. The chain couples TRBV18 to TRBJ2-5; D gene ambiguous. This clonotype originated in a human patient who received a combined kidney and bone marrow transplant. CDR3 sequence reads: CASSPSLTGETQYF. The DNA read from the CDR3 is TGTGCCAGCTCACCCAGCCTCACCGGGGAGACC. Full variable domain (remainder filled in from reference TRBV18 and TRBJ2-5): NAGVMQNPRHLVRRRGQEARLRCSPMKGHSHVYWYRQLPEEGLKFMVYLQKENIIDESGMPKERFSAEFPKEGPSILRIQQVVRGDSAAYFCASSPSLTGETQYFGPGTRLLVL.